A selection of T cell receptor beta chains follows, all from one sample in a study of OX40 agonist ivuxolimab in advanced cancers. TCRdb keeps only in-frame clones here, not all; method: immunoSEQ multiplex PCR. The table has some 50,000 clones, approximately 91% seen once. The sequenced sample was CD4+ or CD8+ T cells sorted from blood, obtained in a trial of the OX40 agonist ivuxolimab. The receptors here all came from an adult with an advanced solid tumor such as melanoma, head and neck, liver or kidney cancer. The CDR3 runs from the conserved cysteine through the conserved F or W. Fields, in order: D gene, clone size, J gene, V gene, CDR3 protein, CDR3 DNA. A D gene is named only where the DNA matches it firmly. Clone size is given for some rows only: seen once, a few or many times, or a class if the clone is expanded.

d_gene: -
abundance: -
j_gene: TRBJ1-1
v_gene: TRBV27
CDR3aa: CASSWVLNTEAFF
CDR3nt: TGTGCCAGCAGTTGGGTCCTGAACACTGAAGCTTTCTTT

d_gene: -
abundance: -
j_gene: TRBJ1-3
v_gene: TRBV4-1
CDR3aa: CASSQDHPDTGNTIYF
CDR3nt: TGCGCCAGCAGCCAAGACCACCCGGACACTGGAAACACCATATATTTT

d_gene: -
abundance: -
j_gene: TRBJ2-7
v_gene: TRBV5-4
CDR3aa: CASSLGLYEQYF
CDR3nt: TGTGCCAGCAGCTTGGGACTTTACGAGCAGTACTTC

d_gene: -
abundance: -
j_gene: TRBJ2-1
v_gene: TRBV5-1
CDR3aa: CASSLDLGTVYNEQFF
CDR3nt: TGCGCCAGCAGCTTGGACCTGGGGACGGTATACAATGAGCAGTTCTTC

d_gene: -
abundance: -
j_gene: TRBJ2-4
v_gene: TRBV7-8
CDR3aa: CASSLMLAEHNKNIQYF
CDR3nt: TGTGCCAGCAGCTTAATGTTGGCAGAGCATAATAAAAACATTCAGTACTTC

d_gene: -
abundance: once
j_gene: TRBJ2-7
v_gene: TRBV18
CDR3aa: CASSPNSYEQYF
CDR3nt: TGTGCCAGCTCACCTAACTCCTACGAGCAGTACTTC

d_gene: -
abundance: -
j_gene: TRBJ1-3
v_gene: TRBV6-1
CDR3aa: CASIWMSSGNTIYF
CDR3nt: TGTGCCAGCATCTGGATGAGCTCTGGAAACACCATATATTTT

d_gene: TRBD1
abundance: -
j_gene: TRBJ1-2
v_gene: TRBV5-4
CDR3aa: CASSLEGTGGAEDYGYTF
CDR3nt: TGTGCCAGCAGTCTGGAGGGGACAGGGGGCGCAGAGGACTATGGCTACACCTTC

d_gene: -
abundance: -
j_gene: TRBJ2-5
v_gene: TRBV19
CDR3aa: CASSIQGYETQYF
CDR3nt: TGTGCCAGTAGCATACAGGGATACGAGACCCAGTACTTC

d_gene: -
abundance: -
j_gene: TRBJ2-3
v_gene: TRBV7-9
CDR3aa: CASSPYTDTQYF
CDR3nt: TGTGCCAGCAGCCCGTACACAGATACGCAGTATTTT

d_gene: -
abundance: -
j_gene: TRBJ1-2
v_gene: TRBV6-1
CDR3aa: CASAGGNTYSYGYTF
CDR3nt: TGTGCCAGCGCCGGAGGGAACACCTATAGCTATGGCTACACCTTC

d_gene: TRBD1
abundance: -
j_gene: TRBJ2-2
v_gene: TRBV28
CDR3aa: CASRPDRGLGGELFF
CDR3nt: TGTGCCAGCAGACCGGACAGGGGGCTCGGTGGGGAGCTGTTTTTT

d_gene: -
abundance: -
j_gene: TRBJ2-7
v_gene: TRBV11-1
CDR3aa: CASSLTRGSYEQYF
CDR3nt: TGTGCCAGCAGCTTAACGAGGGGGTCCTACGAGCAGTACTTC

d_gene: -
abundance: -
j_gene: TRBJ1-1
v_gene: TRBV15
CDR3aa: CATSSLTGWDAEAFF
CDR3nt: TGTGCCACCAGCAGCTTAACAGGGTGGGACGCTGAAGCTTTCTTT

d_gene: -
abundance: -
j_gene: TRBJ2-1
v_gene: TRBV19
CDR3aa: CASSPPGNEQFF
CDR3nt: TGTGCCAGTAGCCCCCCGGGGAATGAGCAGTTCTTC

d_gene: TRBD1
abundance: -
j_gene: TRBJ2-1
v_gene: TRBV28
CDR3aa: CASSRPTGGYHNEQFF
CDR3nt: TGTGCCAGCAGTCGACCCACAGGGGGCTACCACAATGAGCAGTTCTTC

d_gene: -
abundance: -
j_gene: TRBJ2-2
v_gene: TRBV5-4
CDR3aa: CASSFPSGWTNTGELFF
CDR3nt: TGTGCCAGCAGCTTTCCCAGCGGGTGGACTAACACCGGGGAGCTGTTTTTT

d_gene: TRBD1
abundance: -
j_gene: TRBJ1-5
v_gene: TRBV27
CDR3aa: CASSSRGTFNQPQHF
CDR3nt: TGTGCCAGCAGCTCCAGGGGGACCTTCAATCAGCCCCAGCATTTT

d_gene: -
abundance: once
j_gene: TRBJ1-2
v_gene: TRBV7-9
CDR3aa: CASSPLMGYTF
CDR3nt: TGTGCCAGCAGCCCCCTTATGGGCTACACCTTC

d_gene: -
abundance: -
j_gene: TRBJ2-2
v_gene: TRBV9
CDR3aa: CASSVWDTGELFF
CDR3nt: TGTGCCAGCAGCGTTTGGGACACCGGGGAGCTGTTTTTT

d_gene: -
abundance: -
j_gene: TRBJ1-1
v_gene: TRBV11-3
CDR3aa: CASSPRDGMNTEAFF
CDR3nt: TGTGCCAGCAGCCCCCGTGATGGGATGAACACTGAAGCTTTCTTT

d_gene: -
abundance: -
j_gene: TRBJ1-2
v_gene: TRBV5-3
CDR3aa: CARSGPERTPKVHYGYTF
CDR3nt: TGTGCCAGAAGCGGGCCGGAGAGGACACCGAAAGTCCACTATGGCTACACCTTC

d_gene: -
abundance: -
j_gene: TRBJ1-3
v_gene: TRBV28
CDR3aa: CASSLGTPGNTIYF
CDR3nt: TGTGCCAGCAGTTTAGGGACCCCTGGAAACACCATATATTTT

d_gene: -
abundance: -
j_gene: TRBJ1-3
v_gene: TRBV19
CDR3aa: CASSTPMGSGNTIYF
CDR3nt: TGTGCCAGTAGTACCCCGATGGGCTCTGGAAACACCATATATTTT

d_gene: -
abundance: -
j_gene: TRBJ1-1
v_gene: TRBV20-1
CDR3aa: CSAFVGTEAFF
CDR3nt: TGCAGTGCTTTCGTGGGGACTGAAGCTTTCTTT

d_gene: -
abundance: -
j_gene: TRBJ1-1
v_gene: TRBV29-1
CDR3aa: CSVARNTEAFF
CDR3nt: TGCAGCGTTGCCAGGAACACTGAAGCTTTCTTT

d_gene: -
abundance: few
j_gene: TRBJ2-7
v_gene: TRBV7-9
CDR3aa: CASSTYYEQYF
CDR3nt: TGTGCCAGCAGCACCTACTACGAGCAGTACTTC

d_gene: -
abundance: -
j_gene: TRBJ1-5
v_gene: TRBV15
CDR3aa: CATSREGVGTPQHF
CDR3nt: TGTGCCACCAGCAGAGAAGGGGTGGGCACGCCCCAGCATTTT

d_gene: -
abundance: -
j_gene: TRBJ1-4
v_gene: TRBV6-5
CDR3aa: CASSYVSPREKLFF
CDR3nt: TGTGCCAGCAGTTACGTGTCCCCCAGGGAAAAACTGTTTTTT

d_gene: -
abundance: -
j_gene: TRBJ1-4
v_gene: TRBV2
CDR3aa: CASRGWGLDEKLFF
CDR3nt: TGTGCCAGCAGGGGGTGGGGGTTGGATGAAAAACTGTTTTTT

d_gene: -
abundance: -
j_gene: TRBJ1-1
v_gene: TRBV19
CDR3aa: CASSEGQVNTEAFF
CDR3nt: TGTGCCAGTAGTGAAGGACAAGTGAACACTGAAGCTTTCTTT

d_gene: -
abundance: once
j_gene: TRBJ2-3
v_gene: TRBV27
CDR3aa: CAVWSGTLADTQYF
CDR3nt: TGTGCCGTCTGGAGCGGGACACTGGCAGATACGCAGTATTTT

d_gene: TRBD1
abundance: -
j_gene: TRBJ2-3
v_gene: TRBV5-4
CDR3aa: CASSFSTGVKDTQYF
CDR3nt: TGTGCCAGCAGTTTTTCGACAGGGGTTAAAGATACGCAGTATTTT

d_gene: -
abundance: -
j_gene: TRBJ1-5
v_gene: TRBV7-9
CDR3aa: CASSGGGIRRPQHF
CDR3nt: TGTGCCAGCAGCGGGGGGGGAATCCGACGGCCCCAGCATTTT

d_gene: -
abundance: -
j_gene: TRBJ1-6
v_gene: TRBV4-1
CDR3aa: CASSQGRDYNSPLHF
CDR3nt: TGCGCCAGCAGCCAAGGACGGGACTATAATTCACCCCTCCACTTT

d_gene: -
abundance: -
j_gene: TRBJ1-2
v_gene: TRBV28
CDR3aa: CASGGPTYGYTF
CDR3nt: TGTGCCAGCGGGGGGCCGACCTATGGCTACACCTTC

d_gene: -
abundance: -
j_gene: TRBJ2-1
v_gene: TRBV27
CDR3aa: CASGRDSSSAYEQFF
CDR3nt: TGTGCCAGCGGAAGGGACTCCTCATCGGCTTATGAGCAGTTCTTC

d_gene: TRBD2
abundance: -
j_gene: TRBJ2-7
v_gene: TRBV30
CDR3aa: CAWSVLELAGDEQYF
CDR3nt: TGTGCCTGGAGTGTATTGGAGCTAGCGGGAGACGAGCAGTACTTC

d_gene: -
abundance: -
j_gene: TRBJ2-3
v_gene: TRBV6-8
CDR3aa: CASFNGTPSTDTQYF
CDR3nt: TGTGCCAGCTTCAACGGGACCCCTAGCACAGATACGCAGTATTTT

d_gene: -
abundance: -
j_gene: TRBJ1-6
v_gene: TRBV6-5
CDR3aa: CASSSDEWAAPLHF
CDR3nt: TGTGCCAGCAGTTCCGACGAGTGGGCGGCACCCCTCCACTTT

d_gene: -
abundance: -
j_gene: TRBJ2-2
v_gene: TRBV28
CDR3aa: CASSPPGELFF
CDR3nt: TGTGCCAGCTCCCCCCCCGGGGAGCTGTTTTTT

d_gene: -
abundance: -
j_gene: TRBJ2-1
v_gene: TRBV25-1
CDR3aa: CASSPQGGTANNEQFF
CDR3nt: TGTGCCAGCAGTCCCCAAGGAGGGACAGCCAACAATGAGCAGTTCTTC

d_gene: -
abundance: -
j_gene: TRBJ1-1
v_gene: TRBV9
CDR3aa: CASSVARDTQTNLGTEAFF
CDR3nt: TGTGCCAGCAGCGTAGCTCGAGACACTCAAACTAACCTGGGCACTGAAGCTTTCTTT

d_gene: -
abundance: -
j_gene: TRBJ2-1
v_gene: TRBV11-2
CDR3aa: CASSLPGLYNEQFF
CDR3nt: TGTGCCAGCAGCTTGCCGGGCCTCTACAATGAGCAGTTCTTC

d_gene: -
abundance: -
j_gene: TRBJ2-3
v_gene: TRBV11-2
CDR3aa: CASSFQEGRTDTQYF
CDR3nt: TGTGCCAGCAGCTTTCAGGAGGGCCGCACAGATACGCAGTATTTT

d_gene: -
abundance: -
j_gene: TRBJ2-7
v_gene: TRBV4-2
CDR3aa: CASSQESTFYEQYF
CDR3nt: TGTGCCAGCAGCCAAGAATCTACCTTCTACGAGCAGTACTTC

d_gene: -
abundance: -
j_gene: TRBJ2-6
v_gene: TRBV6-1
CDR3aa: CASGASGANVLTF
CDR3nt: TGTGCCAGCGGGGCTAGTGGGGCCAACGTCCTGACTTTC

d_gene: -
abundance: -
j_gene: TRBJ2-3
v_gene: TRBV11-2
CDR3aa: CASSLFGTDTQYF
CDR3nt: TGTGCCAGCAGCTTATTTGGCACAGATACGCAGTATTTT

d_gene: TRBD2
abundance: -
j_gene: TRBJ2-5
v_gene: TRBV7-9
CDR3aa: CASSLGLAGGPGETQYF
CDR3nt: TGTGCCAGCAGCTTGGGACTAGCGGGAGGGCCGGGAGAGACCCAGTACTTC

d_gene: TRBD1
abundance: -
j_gene: TRBJ2-7
v_gene: TRBV9
CDR3aa: CASSPGDSDFYEQYF
CDR3nt: TGTGCCAGCAGCCCCGGGGACAGCGACTTCTACGAGCAGTACTTC

d_gene: TRBD2
abundance: -
j_gene: TRBJ2-2
v_gene: TRBV7-9
CDR3aa: CASMTPGGTSGRGELFF
CDR3nt: TGTGCCAGTATGACTCCTGGGGGGACTAGCGGCCGCGGGGAGCTGTTTTTT

d_gene: -
abundance: -
j_gene: TRBJ2-5
v_gene: TRBV2
CDR3aa: CASSDAKTQYF
CDR3nt: TGTGCCAGCAGTGACGCAAAGACCCAGTACTTC